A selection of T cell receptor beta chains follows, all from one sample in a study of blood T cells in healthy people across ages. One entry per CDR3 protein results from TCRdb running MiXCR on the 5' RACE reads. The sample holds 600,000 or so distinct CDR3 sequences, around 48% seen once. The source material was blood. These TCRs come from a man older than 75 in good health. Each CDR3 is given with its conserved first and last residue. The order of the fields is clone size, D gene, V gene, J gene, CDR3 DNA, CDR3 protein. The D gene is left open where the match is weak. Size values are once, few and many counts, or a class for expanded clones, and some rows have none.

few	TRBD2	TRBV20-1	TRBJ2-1	TGCAGTGCTGTTAGCGGGGGGGCGGAAAATGAGCAGTTCTTC	CSAVSGGAENEQFF
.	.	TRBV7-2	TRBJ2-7	TGTGCCAGCAGCTTAGCGGGGGAACCCTACGAGCAGTACTTC	CASSLAGEPYEQYF
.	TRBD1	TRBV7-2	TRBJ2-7	TGTGCCAGCAGCTTAGCGGGACAGGAGACCTACGAGCAGTACTTC	CASSLAGQETYEQYF
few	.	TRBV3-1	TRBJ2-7	TGTGCCAGCAGCCGTGGGGACGGACAGCACGAGCAGTACTTC	CASSRGDGQHEQYF
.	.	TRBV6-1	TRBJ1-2	TGTGCCAGTCGTCCGGGACTGTACTATGGCTACACCTTC	CASRPGLYYGYTF
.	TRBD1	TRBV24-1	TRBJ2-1	TGTGCCACCAGTGGTACGCCGGGACAGCCCGCTTGCAATGAGCAGTTCTTC	CATSGTPGQPACNEQFF
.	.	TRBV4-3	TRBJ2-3	TGCGCCAGCAGCCTACAACCCACAGATACGCAGTATTTT	CASSLQPTDTQYF
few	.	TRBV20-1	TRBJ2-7	TGCAGTGCTAGAGATAGGGCAGGGGAAGTGGTTCGGGGCGAGCAGTACTTC	CSARDRAGEVVRGEQYF
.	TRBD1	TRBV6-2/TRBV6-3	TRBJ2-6	TGTGCCAGCAGTCCAATCCTCGACAGGGGGCTTCGTGCCAACGTCCTGACTTTC	CASSPILDRGLRANVLTF
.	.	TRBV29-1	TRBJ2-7	TGCAGCACCTACGGGCTAAGCGGTTACGAGCAGTACTTC	CSTYGLSGYEQYF
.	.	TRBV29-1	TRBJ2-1	TGCAGCGTCGCTAGGCGGAGCTCCTACAATGAGCAGTTCTTC	CSVARRSSYNEQFF
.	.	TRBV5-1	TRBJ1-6	TGCGCCAGCAGTGCGGGGGATTCACCCCTCCACTTT	CASSAGDSPLHF
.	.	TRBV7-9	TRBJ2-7	TGTGCCAGCAGCCCCGGGGCAGTTGTCTACGAGCAGTACTTC	CASSPGAVVYEQYF
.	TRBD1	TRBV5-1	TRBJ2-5	TGCGCCAGCAGCTTGCTGGGGACAGGGAACAATGAGCAGTACTTC	CASSLLGTGNNEQYF
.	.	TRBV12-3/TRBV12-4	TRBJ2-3	TGTGCCAGCAGTTTAGATGGGGGGAGATATACGCAGTATTTT	CASSLDGGRYTQYF
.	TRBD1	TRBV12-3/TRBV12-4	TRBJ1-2	TGTGCCAGCATCCCGCAGGGGGCGAGTGGCTACACCTTC	CASIPQGASGYTF
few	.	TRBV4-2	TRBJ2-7	TGTGCCAGCAGCCAAGATGGGACTGTCCGGCAGGCCCCCCGCGAGCAGTACTTC	CASSQDGTVRQAPREQYF
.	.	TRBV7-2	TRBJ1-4	TGTGCCAGCACCCCTAACCCCGCAACTAATGAAAAACTGTTTTTT	CASTPNPATNEKLFF
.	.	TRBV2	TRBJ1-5	TGTGCCGTACAGCGGTACAGGAACAATCAGCCCCAGCATTTT	CAVQRYRNNQPQHF
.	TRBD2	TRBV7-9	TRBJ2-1	TGTGCCAGCAGCCCGGGACTAGCGGTGGCCTACAATGAGCAGTTCTTC	CASSPGLAVAYNEQFF
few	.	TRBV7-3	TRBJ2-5	TGTGCCAGCAGCGACCGGAATGAGCAGTACTTC	CASSDRNEQYF
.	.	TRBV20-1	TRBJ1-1	TGCAGTGCCCAAACACCAGGGACCACTGAAGCTTTCTTT	CSAQTPGTTEAFF